The T cell receptor (beta chain) under discussion was sequenced for a study of early T cells in non-severe SARS-CoV-2 infection. The germline CDR1 and CDR2 sequences are MNHNY and SVGAGI (reference sequence). V lost 2 bases and J lost 6; bases outside the gene matches: 4. The CDR3 has 13 residues. TCRdb ran MiXCR on the 5' RACE reads and lists one entry per CDR3 protein. The top ten hold 2.5% to 4% of the sample, which has 95,000 to 120,000 distinct CDR3 sequences, 9% to 13% seen once. This clonotype came up a few times. Input material: whole blood. The sequence was collected from an adult who was a healthcare worker with PCR-confirmed SARS-CoV-2 infection or an uninfected control (not recorded which). The rearrangement uses TRBV6-6 and TRBJ2-7; 7 nucleotides match TRBD1. CDR3 coding DNA: TGTGCCAGCAGTTACCTGGACAGGAGCGAGCAGTACTTC. Translating gives CASSYLDRSEQYF.